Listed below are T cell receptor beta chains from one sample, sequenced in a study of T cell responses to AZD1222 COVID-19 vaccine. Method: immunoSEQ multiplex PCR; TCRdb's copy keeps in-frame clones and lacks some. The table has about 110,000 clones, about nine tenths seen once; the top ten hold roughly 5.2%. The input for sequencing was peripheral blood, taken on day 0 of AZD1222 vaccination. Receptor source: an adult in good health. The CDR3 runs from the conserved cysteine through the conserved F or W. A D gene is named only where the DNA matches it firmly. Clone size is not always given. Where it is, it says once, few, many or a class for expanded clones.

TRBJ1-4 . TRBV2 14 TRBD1 CASSDLQGAYKLFF TGTGCCAGCAGTGATCTACAGGGGGCGTACAAACTGTTTTTT
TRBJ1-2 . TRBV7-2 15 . CASSLLRAGPRGYTF TGTGCCAGCAGCCTATTACGGGCAGGGCCCCGAGGCTACACCTTC
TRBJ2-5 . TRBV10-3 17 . CAISESSGALYQETQYF TGTGCCATCAGTGAGTCGTCAGGGGCCCTTTACCAAGAGACCCAGTACTTC
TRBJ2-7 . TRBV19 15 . CASTRDVGASYEQYF TGTGCCAGTACCCGAGATGTGGGAGCTAGCTACGAGCAGTACTTC
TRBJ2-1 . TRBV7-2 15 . CASSVTRDAPHEQFF TGTGCCAGCAGCGTAACGAGGGACGCCCCCCATGAGCAGTTCTTC
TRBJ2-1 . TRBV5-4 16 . CASSLFLGGGPPEQFF TGTGCCAGCAGCTTATTTCTTGGCGGGGGCCCCCCGGAGCAGTTCTTC
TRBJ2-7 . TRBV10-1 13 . CARSDSLGYEQYF TGCGCCAGATCGGACTCCCTGGGGTACGAGCAGTACTTC
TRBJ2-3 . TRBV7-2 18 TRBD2 CASRFEGTSGRLTDTQYF TGTGCCAGCAGGTTTGAAGGGACTAGCGGGAGGTTGACAGATACGCAGTATTTT
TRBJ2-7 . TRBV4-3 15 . CASSQGKGPSYEQYF TGCGCCAGCAGCCAAGGAAAAGGACCGTCCTACGAGCAGTACTTC
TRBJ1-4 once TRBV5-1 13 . CASSGDQDEKLFF TGCGCCAGCAGCGGAGACCAGGATGAAAAACTGTTTTTT
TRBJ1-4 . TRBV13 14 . CASTRGNTNEKLFF TGTGCCAGCACCCGGGGGAATACTAATGAAAAACTGTTTTTT
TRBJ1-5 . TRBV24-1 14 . CATSDFSRNQPQHF TGTGCCACCAGTGATTTTTCCAGAAATCAGCCCCAGCATTTT
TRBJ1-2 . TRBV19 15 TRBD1 CASSKTGTVNYGYTF TGTGCCAGTAGTAAAACCGGGACAGTCAACTATGGCTACACCTTC
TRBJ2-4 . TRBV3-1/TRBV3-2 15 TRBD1 CASSQARGRENIQYF TGTGCCAGCAGCCAAGCCAGGGGGCGTGAAAACATTCAGTACTTC
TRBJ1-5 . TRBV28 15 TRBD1 CASSFGDRGGQPQHF TGTGCCAGCAGTTTCGGGGACAGGGGAGGCCAGCCCCAGCATTTT
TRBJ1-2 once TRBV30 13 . CAWSVGPHYGYTF TGTGCCTGGAGTGTGGGGCCTCACTATGGCTACACCTTC
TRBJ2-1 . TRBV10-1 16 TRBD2 CASSDSGGAVYNEQFF TGCGCCAGCAGTGATAGCGGGGGGGCCGTCTACAATGAGCAGTTCTTC
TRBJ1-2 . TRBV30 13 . CAWSGLGLGGYTF TGTGCCTGGAGTGGTTTGGGTCTCGGGGGCTACACCTTC
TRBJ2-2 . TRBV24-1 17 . CATSDLHAGAGAGELFF TGTGCCACCAGTGATTTGCATGCAGGGGCCGGAGCCGGGGAGCTGTTTTTT
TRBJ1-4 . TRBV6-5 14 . CASESRDMGEKLFF TGTGCCAGCGAGTCTAGGGACATGGGCGAAAAACTGTTTTTT
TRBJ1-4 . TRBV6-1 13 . CASSEVYNEKLFF TGTGCCAGCAGTGAAGTATACAACGAAAAACTGTTTTTT
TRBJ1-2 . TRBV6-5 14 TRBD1 CASSPLRQGNGYTF TGTGCCAGCAGCCCCCTTAGACAGGGGAATGGCTACACCTTC
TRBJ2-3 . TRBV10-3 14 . CAISEHRAGDTQYF TGTGCCATCAGTGAGCATCGAGCGGGAGATACGCAGTATTTT
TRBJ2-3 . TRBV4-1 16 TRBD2 CASSQEAAGGTDTQYF TGCGCCAGCAGCCAAGAAGCAGCGGGAGGCACAGATACGCAGTATTTT
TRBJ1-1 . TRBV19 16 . CASSTPLRATDTEAFF TGTGCCAGTAGTACCCCCCTTAGGGCCACTGACACTGAAGCTTTCTTT